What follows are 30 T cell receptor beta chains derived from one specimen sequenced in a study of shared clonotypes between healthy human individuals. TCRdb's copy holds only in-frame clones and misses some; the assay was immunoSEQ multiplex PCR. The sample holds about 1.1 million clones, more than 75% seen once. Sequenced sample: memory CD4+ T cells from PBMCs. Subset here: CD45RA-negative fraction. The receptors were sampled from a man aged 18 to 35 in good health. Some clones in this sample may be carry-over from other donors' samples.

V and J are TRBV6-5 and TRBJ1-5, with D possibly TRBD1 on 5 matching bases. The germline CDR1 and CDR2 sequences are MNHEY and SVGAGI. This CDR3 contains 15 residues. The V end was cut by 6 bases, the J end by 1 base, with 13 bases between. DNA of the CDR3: TGTGCCAGCAGGAGGCAGGGTTCCAGCAATCAGCCCCAGCATTTT. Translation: CASRRQGSSNQPQHF.

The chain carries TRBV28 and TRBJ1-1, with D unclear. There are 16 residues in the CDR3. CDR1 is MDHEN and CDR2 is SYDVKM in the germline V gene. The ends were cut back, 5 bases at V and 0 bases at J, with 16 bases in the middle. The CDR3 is CASSEMGKGLNTEAFF. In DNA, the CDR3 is TGTGCCAGCAGTGAAATGGGAAAGGGCTTGAACACTGAAGCTTTCTTT. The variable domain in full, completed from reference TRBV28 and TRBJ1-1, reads DVKVTQSSRYLVKRTGEKVFLECVQDMDHENMFWYRQDPGLGLRLIYFSYDVKMKEKGDIPEGYSVSREKKERFSLILESASTNQTSMYLCASSEMGKGLNTEAFFGQGTRLTVV.

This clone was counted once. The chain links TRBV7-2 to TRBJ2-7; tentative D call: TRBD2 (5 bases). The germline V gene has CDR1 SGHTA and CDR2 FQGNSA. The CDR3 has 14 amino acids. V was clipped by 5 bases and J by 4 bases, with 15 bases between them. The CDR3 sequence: CASSPKSGGYEQYF. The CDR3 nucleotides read TGTGCCAGCAGCCCCAAATCAGGAGGATACGAGCAGTACTTC.

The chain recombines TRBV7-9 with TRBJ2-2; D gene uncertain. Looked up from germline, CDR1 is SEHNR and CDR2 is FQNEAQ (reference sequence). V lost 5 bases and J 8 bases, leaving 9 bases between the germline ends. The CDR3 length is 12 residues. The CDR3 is CASSVPLGELFF. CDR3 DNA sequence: TGTGCCAGCAGCGTGCCTCTGGGGGAGCTGTTTTTT.

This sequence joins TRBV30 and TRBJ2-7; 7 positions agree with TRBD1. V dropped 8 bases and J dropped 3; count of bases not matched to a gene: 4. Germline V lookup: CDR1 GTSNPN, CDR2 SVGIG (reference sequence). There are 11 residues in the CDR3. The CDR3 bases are TGTGCCGGGGACAGTTTCTACGAGCAGTACTTC. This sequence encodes CAGDSFYEQYF.

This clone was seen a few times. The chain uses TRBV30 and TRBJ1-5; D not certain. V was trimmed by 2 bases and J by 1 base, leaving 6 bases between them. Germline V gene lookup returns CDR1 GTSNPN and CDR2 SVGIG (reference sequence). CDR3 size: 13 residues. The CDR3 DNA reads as TGTGCCTGGAGTTCAGTCAGCAATCAGCCCCAGCATTTT. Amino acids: CAWSSVSNQPQHF.

The CDR3, as DNA: TGTGCCAGCTCGCAATTGGGGGGGGGCGAAGGATGGGGCTACACCTTC. It codes for CASSQLGGGEGWGYTF. This chain connects TRBV27 to TRBJ1-2; a weak D match, TRBD1 (6 bases). V gave up 8 bases and J gave up 8 bases, with 27 bases separating them. Germline CDR1 is MNHEY and CDR2 is SMNVEV (reference sequence). There are 16 residues in the CDR3.

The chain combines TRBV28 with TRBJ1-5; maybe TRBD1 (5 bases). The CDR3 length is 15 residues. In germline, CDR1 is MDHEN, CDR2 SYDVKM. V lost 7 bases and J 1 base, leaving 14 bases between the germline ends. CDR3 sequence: CASTWDRSSNQPQHF. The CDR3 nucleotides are TGTGCCAGCACGTGGGACCGTAGCAGCAATCAGCCCCAGCATTTT.

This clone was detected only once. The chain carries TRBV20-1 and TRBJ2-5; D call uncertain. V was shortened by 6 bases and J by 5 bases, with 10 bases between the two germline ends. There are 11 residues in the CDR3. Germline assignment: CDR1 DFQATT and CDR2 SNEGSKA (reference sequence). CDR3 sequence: CSATFRETQYF. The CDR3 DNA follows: TGCAGTGCGACGTTTAGGGAGACCCAGTACTTC.

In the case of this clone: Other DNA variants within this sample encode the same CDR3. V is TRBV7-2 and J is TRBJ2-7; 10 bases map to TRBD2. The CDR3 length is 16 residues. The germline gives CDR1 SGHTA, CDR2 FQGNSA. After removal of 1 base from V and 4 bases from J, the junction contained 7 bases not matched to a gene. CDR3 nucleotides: TGTGCCAGCAGCTTAGTCCGGACTAGCGGAACTTACGAGCAGTACTTC. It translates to CASSLVRTSGTYEQYF.

The DNA of the CDR3 is TGTGCCAGTAGTTACAGGGGGAACACTGAAGCTTTCTTT. Encoded protein: CASSYRGNTEAFF. The gene calls are TRBV19 and TRBJ1-1; TRBD1 aligns across 7 bases. The CDR3 length is 13 residues. Germline CDR1 reads LNHDA; CDR2 reads SQIVND (reference sequence). V lost 5 bases, J lost 1 base, and 1 base stayed unmatched.

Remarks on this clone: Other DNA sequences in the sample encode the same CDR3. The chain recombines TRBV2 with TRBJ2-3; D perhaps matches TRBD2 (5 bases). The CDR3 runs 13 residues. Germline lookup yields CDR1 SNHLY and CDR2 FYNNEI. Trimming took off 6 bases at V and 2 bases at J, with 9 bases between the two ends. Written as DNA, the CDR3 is TGTGCCAGCAGGGGAGCTAACACAGATACGCAGTATTTT. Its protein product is CASRGANTDTQYF.

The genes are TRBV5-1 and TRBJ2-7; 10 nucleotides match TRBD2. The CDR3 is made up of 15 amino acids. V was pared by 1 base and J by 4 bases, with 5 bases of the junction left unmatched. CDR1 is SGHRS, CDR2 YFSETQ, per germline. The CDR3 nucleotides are TGCGCCAGCAGCTTGAGGACTAGCGGCTCGTACGAGCAGTACTTC. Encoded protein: CASSLRTSGSYEQYF.

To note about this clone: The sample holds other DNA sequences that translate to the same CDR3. CDR3 sequence reads: CASSVEGTGANVLTF. The CDR3 DNA follows: TGTGCCAGCAGTGTAGAGGGCACTGGGGCCAACGTCCTGACTTTC. The rearrangement uses TRBV2 and TRBJ2-6; perhaps TRBD2 as D (5 bases). Germline CDR1 and CDR2: SNHLY and FYNNEI. V gave up 4 bases and J gave up 2 bases, with 9 bases separating them. The CDR3 covers 15 residues.

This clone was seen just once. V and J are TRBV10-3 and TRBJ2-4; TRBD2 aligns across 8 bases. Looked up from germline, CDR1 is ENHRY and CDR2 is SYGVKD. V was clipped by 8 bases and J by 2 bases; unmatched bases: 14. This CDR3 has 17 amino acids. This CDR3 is CAIDIAGWKETKNIQYF. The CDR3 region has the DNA TGTGCCATCGATATAGCGGGGTGGAAGGAGACCAAAAACATTCAGTACTTC.

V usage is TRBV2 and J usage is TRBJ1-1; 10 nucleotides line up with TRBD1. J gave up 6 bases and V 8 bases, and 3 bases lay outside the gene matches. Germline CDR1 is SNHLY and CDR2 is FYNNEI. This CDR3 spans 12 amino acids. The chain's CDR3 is CASGQGGAEAFF. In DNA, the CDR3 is TGTGCCAGCGGACAGGGGGGAGCTGAAGCTTTCTTT. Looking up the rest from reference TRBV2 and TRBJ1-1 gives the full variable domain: EPEVTQTPSHQVTQMGQEVILRCVPISNHLYFYWYRQILGQKVEFLVSFYNNEISEKSEIFDDQFSVERPDGSNFTLKIRSTKLEDSAMYFCASGQGGAEAFFGQGTRLTVV.

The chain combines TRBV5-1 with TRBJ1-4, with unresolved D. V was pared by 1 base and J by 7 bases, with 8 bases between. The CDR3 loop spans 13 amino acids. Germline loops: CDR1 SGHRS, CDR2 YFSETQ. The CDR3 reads CASSLMGVEKLFF. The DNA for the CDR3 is TGCGCCAGCAGCTTGATGGGAGTTGAAAAACTGTTTTTT.

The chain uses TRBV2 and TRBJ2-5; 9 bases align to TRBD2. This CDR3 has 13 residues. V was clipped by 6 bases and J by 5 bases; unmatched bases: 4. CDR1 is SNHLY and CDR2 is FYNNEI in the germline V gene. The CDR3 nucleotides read TGTGCCAGCAGGGCTAGCGGGACGGAGACCCAGTACTTC. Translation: CASRASGTETQYF.

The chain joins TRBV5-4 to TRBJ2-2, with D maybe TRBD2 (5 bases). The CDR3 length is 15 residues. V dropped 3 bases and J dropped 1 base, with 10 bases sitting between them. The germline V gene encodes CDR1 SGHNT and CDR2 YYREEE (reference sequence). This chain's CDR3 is CASSSRAGNTGELFF. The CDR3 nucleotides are TGTGCCAGCAGCTCACGGGCGGGGAACACCGGGGAGCTGTTTTTT.

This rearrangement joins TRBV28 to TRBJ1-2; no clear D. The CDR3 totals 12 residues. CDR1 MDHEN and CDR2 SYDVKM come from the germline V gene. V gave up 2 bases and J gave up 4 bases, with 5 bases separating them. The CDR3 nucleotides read TGTGCCAGCAGTTTACGTCCCTATGGCTACACCTTC. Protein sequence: CASSLRPYGYTF.

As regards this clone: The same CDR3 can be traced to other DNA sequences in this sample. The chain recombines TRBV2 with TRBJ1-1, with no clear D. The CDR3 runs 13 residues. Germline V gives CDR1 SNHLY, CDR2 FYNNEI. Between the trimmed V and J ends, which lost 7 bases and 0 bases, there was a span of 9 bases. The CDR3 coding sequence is TGTGCCAGCACCTCCGAGATGAACACTGAAGCTTTCTTT. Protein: CASTSEMNTEAFF.

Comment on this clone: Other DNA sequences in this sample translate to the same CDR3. The CDR3 loop is CASSRLAGTDTQYF. As DNA, the CDR3 is TGTGCCAGCAGTAGACTAGCGGGAACAGATACGCAGTATTTT. This rearrangement joins TRBV7-3 to TRBJ2-3, with 11 positions matching TRBD2. Germline V gene sequence: CDR1 SGHTA, CDR2 FQGTGA. The CDR3 length is 14 residues. V was clipped by 6 bases and J by 3 bases; unmatched bases: 2.

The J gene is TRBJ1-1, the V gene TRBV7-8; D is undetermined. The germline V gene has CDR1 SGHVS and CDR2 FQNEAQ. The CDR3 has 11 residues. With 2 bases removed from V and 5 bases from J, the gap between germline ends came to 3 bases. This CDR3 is CASSLLTEAFF. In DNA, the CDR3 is TGTGCCAGCAGCTTACTAACTGAAGCTTTCTTT.

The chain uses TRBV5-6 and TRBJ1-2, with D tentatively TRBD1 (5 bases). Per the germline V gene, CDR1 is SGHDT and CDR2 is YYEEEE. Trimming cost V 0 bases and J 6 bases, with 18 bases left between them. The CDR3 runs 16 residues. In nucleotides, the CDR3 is TGTGCCAGCAGCTTGGCGTTTCGGGGCCATGGGAATGGCTACACCTTC. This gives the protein CASSLAFRGHGNGYTF.

CDR3: CASSFPGGQHADTQYF. The CDR3 bases are TGTGCCAGCAGCTTTCCGGGGGGCCAACACGCAGATACGCAGTATTTT. The chain joins TRBV5-4 to TRBJ2-3, with a weak D call TRBD2 (7 bases). V lost 2 bases and J 4 bases, leaving 17 bases between the germline ends. The CDR3 length is 16 residues. Germline V CDR1 and CDR2: SGHNT, YYREEE (reference sequence).

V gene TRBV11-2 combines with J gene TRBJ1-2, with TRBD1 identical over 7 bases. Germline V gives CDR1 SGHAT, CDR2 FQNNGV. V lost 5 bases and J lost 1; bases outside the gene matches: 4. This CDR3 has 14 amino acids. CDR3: CASSHTGVNYGYTF. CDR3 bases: TGTGCCAGCAGCCACACAGGGGTTAACTATGGCTACACCTTC.

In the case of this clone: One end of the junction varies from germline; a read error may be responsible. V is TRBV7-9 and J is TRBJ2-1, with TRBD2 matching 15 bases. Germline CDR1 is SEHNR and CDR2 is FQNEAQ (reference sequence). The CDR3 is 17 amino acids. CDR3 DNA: TGTGCCAGCAGTTTAGGGACTAGCGGGAGGTCTTTAAATGAGCAGTTCTTC. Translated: CASSLGTSGRSLNEQFF. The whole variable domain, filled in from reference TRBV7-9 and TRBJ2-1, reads DTGVSQNPRHKITKRGQNVTFRCDPISEHNRLYWYRQTLGQGPEFLTYFQNEAQLEKSRLLSDRFSAERPKGSFSTLEIQRTEQGDSAMYLCASSLGTSGRSLNEQFFGPGTRLTVL.

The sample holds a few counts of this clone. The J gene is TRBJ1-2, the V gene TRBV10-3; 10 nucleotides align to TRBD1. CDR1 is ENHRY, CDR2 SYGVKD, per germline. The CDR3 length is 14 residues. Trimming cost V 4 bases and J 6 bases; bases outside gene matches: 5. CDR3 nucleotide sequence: TGTGCCATCAGTGCTGCCGGGACAGGGGATGGCTACACCTTC. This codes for CAISAAGTGDGYTF.

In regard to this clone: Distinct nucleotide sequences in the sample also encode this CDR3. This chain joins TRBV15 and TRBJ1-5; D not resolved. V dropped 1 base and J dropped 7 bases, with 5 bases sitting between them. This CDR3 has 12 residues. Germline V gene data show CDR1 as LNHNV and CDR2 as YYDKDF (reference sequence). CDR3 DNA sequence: TGTGCCACCAGCAGAGGAGGGCAGCCCCAGCATTTT. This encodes CATSRGGQPQHF.

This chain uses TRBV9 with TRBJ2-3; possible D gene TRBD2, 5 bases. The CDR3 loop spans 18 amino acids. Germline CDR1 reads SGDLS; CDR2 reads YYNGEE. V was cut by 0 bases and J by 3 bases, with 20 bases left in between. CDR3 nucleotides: TGTGCCAGCAGCGTAGTATCCCCTCTAGCAAAAGGGACAGATACGCAGTATTTT. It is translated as CASSVVSPLAKGTDTQYF.